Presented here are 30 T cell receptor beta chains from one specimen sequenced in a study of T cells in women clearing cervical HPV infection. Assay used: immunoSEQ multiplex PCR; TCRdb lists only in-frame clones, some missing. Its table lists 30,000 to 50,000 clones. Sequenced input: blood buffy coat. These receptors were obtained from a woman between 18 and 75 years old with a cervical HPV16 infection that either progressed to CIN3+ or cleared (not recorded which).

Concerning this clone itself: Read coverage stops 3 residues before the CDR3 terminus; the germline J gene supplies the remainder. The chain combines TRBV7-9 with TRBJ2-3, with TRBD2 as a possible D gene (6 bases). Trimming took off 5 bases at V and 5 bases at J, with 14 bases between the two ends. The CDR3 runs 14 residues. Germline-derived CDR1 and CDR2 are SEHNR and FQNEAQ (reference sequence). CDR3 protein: CASSRAGYEDTQYF. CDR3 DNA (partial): TGTGCCAGCAGCCGTGCGGGGTACGAAGATACG.

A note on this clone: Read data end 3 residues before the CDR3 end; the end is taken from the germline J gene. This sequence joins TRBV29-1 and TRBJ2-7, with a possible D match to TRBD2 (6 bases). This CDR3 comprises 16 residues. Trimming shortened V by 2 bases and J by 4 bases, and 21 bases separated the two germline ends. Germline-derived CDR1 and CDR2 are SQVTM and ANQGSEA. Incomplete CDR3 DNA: TGCAGCGTTGAACAGGAAAGACCCGCAGGGAGGTACGAG. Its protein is CSVEQERPAGRYE. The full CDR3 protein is CSVEQERPAGRYEQYF.

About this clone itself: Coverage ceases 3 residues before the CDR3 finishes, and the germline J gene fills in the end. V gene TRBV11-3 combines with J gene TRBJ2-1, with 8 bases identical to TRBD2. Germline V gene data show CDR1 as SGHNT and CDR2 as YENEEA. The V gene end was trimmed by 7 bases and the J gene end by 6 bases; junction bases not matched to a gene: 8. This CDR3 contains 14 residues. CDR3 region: CASTPGGAINEQFF. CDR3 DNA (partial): TGTGCCAGCACCCCGGGGGGGGCCATCAATGAG.

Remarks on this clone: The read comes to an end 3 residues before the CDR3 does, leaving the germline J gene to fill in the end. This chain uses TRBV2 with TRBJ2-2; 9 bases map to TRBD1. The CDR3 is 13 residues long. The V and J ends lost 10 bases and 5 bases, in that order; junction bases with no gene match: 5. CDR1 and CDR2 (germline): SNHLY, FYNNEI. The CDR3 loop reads CATSGQGTGELFF. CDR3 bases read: TGTGCCACCTCGGGACAGGGTACCGGGGAG.

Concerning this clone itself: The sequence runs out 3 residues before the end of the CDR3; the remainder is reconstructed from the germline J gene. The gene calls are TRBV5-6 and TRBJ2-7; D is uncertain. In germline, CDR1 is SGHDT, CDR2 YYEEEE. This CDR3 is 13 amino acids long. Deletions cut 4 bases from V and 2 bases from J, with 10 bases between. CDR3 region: CASSVSRTYEQYF. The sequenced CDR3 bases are TGTGCCAGCAGCGTCTCTAGGACCTACGAG.

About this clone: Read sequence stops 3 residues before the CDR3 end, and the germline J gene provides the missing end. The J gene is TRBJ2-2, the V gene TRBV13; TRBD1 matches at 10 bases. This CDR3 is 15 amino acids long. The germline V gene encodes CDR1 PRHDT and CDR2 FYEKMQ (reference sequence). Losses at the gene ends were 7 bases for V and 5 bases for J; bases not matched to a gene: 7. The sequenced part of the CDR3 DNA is TGTGCCAGCACCGACAGGGGGCGATGGACCGGGGAG. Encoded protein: CASTDRGRWTGE. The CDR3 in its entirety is CASTDRGRWTGELFF.

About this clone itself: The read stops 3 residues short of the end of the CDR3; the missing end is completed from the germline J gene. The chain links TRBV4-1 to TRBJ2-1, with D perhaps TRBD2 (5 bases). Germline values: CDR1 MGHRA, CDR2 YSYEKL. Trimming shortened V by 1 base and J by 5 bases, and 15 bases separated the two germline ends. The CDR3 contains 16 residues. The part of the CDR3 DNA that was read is TGCGCCAGCAGCCAAGCATATGGCGGGCTGAACAATGAG. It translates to CASSQAYGGLNNE. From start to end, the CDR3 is CASSQAYGGLNNEQFF.

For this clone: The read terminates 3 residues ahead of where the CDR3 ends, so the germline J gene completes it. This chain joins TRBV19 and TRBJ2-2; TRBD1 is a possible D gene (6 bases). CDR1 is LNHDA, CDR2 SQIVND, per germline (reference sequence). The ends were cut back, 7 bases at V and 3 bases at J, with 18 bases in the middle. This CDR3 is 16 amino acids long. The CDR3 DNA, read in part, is TGTGCCAGTACCCCCCCGCAGGGGTGGGACACCGGGGAG. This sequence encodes CASTPPQGWDTGE. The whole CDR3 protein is CASTPPQGWDTGELFF. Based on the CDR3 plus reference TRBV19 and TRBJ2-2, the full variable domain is DGGITQSPKYLFRKEGQNVTLSCEQNLNHDAMYWYRQDPGQGLRLIYYSQIVNDFQKGDIAEGYSVSREKKESFPLTVTSAQKNPTAFYLCASTPPQGWDTGELFFGEGSRLTVL.

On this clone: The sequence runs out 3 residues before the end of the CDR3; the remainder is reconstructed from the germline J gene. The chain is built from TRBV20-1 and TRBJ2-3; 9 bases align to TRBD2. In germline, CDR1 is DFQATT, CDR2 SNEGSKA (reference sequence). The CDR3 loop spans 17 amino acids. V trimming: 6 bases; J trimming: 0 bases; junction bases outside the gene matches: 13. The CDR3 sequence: CSAPKGRGGLSTDTQYF. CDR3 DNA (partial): TGCAGTGCACCTAAAGGGCGGGGGGGCCTCAGCACAGATACG.

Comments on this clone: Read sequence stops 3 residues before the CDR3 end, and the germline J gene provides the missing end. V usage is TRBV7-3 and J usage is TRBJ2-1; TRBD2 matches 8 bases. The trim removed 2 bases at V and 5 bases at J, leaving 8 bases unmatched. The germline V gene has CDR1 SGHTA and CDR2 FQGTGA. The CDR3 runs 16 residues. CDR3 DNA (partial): TGTGCCAGCAGCTTATTCTTGAGCGGGGGTAACAATGAG. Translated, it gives CASSLFLSGGNNE. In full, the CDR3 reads CASSLFLSGGNNEQFF. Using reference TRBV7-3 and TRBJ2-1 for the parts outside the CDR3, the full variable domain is GAGVSQTPSNKVTEKGKYVELRCDPISGHTALYWYRQSLGQGPEFLIYFQGTGAADDSGLPNDRFFAVRPEGSVSTLKIQRTERGDSAVYLCASSLFLSGGNNEQFFGPGTRLTVL.

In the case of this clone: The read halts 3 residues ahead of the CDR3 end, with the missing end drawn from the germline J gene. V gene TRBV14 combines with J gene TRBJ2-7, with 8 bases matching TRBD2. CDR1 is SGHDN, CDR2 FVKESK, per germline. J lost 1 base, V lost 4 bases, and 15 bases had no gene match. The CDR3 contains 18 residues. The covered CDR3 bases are TGTGCCAGCAGCCCTCAAGCGGGAGCGGGGGTATTTTCCTACGAG. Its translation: CASSPQAGAGVFSYE. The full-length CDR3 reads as CASSPQAGAGVFSYEQYF. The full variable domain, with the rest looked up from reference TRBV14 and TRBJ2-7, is EAGVTQFPSHSVIEKGQTVTLRCDPISGHDNLYWYRRVMGKEIKFLLHFVKESKQDESGMPNNRFLAERTGGTYSTLKVQPAELEDSGVYFCASSPQAGAGVFSYEQYFGPGTRLTVT.

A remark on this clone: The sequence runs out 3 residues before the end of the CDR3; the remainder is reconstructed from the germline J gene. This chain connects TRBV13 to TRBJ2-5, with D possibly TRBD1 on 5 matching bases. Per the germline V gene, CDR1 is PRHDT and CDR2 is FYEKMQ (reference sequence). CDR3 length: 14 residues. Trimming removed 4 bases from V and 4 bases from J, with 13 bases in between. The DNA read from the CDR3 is TGTGCCAGCAGCTCCAGGGTCTGGGGAGAGACC. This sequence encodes CASSSRVWGET. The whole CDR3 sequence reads CASSSRVWGETQYF. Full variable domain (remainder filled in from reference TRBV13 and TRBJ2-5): AAGVIQSPRHLIKEKRETATLKCYPIPRHDTVYWYQQGPGQDPQFLISFYEKMQSDKGSIPDRFSAQQFSDYHSELNMSSLELGDSALYFCASSSRVWGETQYFGPGTRLLVL.

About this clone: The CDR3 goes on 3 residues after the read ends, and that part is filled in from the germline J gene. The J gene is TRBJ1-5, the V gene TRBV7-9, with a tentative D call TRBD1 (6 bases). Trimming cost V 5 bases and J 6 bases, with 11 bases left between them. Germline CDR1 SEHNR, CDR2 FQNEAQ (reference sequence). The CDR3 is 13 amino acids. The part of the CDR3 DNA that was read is TGTGCCAGCAGCGAGGGAGGGGGTCAGCCC. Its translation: CASSEGGGQP. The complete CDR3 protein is CASSEGGGQPQHF.

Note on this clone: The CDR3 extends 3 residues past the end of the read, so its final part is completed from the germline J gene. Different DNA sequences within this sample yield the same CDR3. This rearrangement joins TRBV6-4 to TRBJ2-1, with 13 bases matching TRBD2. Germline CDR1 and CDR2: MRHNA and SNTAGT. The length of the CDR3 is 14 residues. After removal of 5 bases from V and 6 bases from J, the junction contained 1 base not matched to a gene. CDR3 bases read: TGTGCCAGCAGTCGACTAGCGGGGGGCAATGAG. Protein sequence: CASSRLAGGNE. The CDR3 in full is CASSRLAGGNEQFF.

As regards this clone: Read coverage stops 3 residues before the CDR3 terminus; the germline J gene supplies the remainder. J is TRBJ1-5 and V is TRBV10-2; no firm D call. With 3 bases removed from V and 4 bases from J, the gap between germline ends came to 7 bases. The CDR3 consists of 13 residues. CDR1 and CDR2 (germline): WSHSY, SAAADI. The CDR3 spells CASSDRPNQPQHF. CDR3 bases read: TGCGCCAGCAGTGACAGGCCTAATCAGCCC.

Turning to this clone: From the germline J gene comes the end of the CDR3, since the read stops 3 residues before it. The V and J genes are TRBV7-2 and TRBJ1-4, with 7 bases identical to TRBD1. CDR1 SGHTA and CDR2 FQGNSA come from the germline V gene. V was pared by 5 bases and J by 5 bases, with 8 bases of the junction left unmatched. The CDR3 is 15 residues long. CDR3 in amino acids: CASSLYRGGNEKLFF. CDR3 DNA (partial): TGTGCCAGCAGCCTTTACAGGGGAGGGAATGAAAAA.

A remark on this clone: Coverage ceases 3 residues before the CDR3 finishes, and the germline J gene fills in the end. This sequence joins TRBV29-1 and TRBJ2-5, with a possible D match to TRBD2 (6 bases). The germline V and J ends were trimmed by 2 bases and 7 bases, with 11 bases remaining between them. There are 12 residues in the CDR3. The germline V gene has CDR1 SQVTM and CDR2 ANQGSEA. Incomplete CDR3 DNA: TGCAGCGTTGAATCCACCGGGGGGACC. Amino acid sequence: CSVESTGGT. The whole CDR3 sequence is CSVESTGGTQYF.

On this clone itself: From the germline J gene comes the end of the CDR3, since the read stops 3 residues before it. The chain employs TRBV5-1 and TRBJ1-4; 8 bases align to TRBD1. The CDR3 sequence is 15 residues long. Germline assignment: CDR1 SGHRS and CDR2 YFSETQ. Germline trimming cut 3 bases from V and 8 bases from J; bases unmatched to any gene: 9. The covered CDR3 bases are TGCGCCAGCAGCTCGACAGGGGCGAAAGGCGAAAAA. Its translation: CASSSTGAKGEK. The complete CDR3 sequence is CASSSTGAKGEKLFF.

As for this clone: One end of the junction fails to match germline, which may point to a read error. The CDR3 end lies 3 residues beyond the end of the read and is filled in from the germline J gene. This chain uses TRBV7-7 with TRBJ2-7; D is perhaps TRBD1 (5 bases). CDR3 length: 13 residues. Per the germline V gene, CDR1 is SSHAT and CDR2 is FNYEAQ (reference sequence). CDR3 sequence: CASSLWQGDEQYF. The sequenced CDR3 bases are TGTGCTAGCAGCTTATGGCAGGGTGACGAG. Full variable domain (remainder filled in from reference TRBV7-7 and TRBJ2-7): GAGVSQSPRYKVTKRGQDVTLRCDPISSHATLYWYQQALGQGPEFLTYFNYEAQPDKSGLPSDRFSAERPEGSISTLTIQRTEQRDSAMYRCASSLWQGDEQYFGPGTRLTVT.

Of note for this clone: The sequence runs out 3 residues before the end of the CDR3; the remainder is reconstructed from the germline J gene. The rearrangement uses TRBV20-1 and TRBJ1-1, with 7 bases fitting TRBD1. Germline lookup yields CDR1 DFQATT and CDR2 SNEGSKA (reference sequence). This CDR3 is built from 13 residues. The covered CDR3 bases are TGCAGTGCTAGCCCCCGACAGGGTAGGTCG. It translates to CSASPRQGRS. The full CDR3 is CSASPRQGRSAFF.

The CDR3 bases that were read are TGTGCCACCAGCAGAGCTAGCGGGGGATCCTACAATGAG. Its translation: CATSRASGGSYNE. The whole CDR3 protein is CATSRASGGSYNEQFF. The chain recombines TRBV15 with TRBJ2-1; 10 positions agree with TRBD2. The read stops 3 residues short of the end of the CDR3; the missing end is completed from the germline J gene. J gave up 1 base and V 1 base, and 1 base lay outside the gene matches. In germline, CDR1 is LNHNV, CDR2 YYDKDF (reference sequence). This CDR3 is 16 amino acids long.

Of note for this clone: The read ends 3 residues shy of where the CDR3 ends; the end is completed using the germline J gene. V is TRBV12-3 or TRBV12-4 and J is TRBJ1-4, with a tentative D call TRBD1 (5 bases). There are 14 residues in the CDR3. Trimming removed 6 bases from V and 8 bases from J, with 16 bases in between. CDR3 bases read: TGTGCCAGCAGCCCACAGGTCAGGAGAGAAAAA. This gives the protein CASSPQVRREK. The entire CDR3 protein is CASSPQVRREKLFF.

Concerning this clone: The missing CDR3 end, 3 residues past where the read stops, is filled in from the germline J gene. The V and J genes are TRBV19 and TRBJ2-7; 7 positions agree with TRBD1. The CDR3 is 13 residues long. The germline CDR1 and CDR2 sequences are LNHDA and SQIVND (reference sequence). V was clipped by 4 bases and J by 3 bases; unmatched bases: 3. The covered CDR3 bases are TGTGCCAGTAGTACGGGACAGAGCTACGAG. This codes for CASSTGQSYE. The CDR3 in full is CASSTGQSYEQYF.

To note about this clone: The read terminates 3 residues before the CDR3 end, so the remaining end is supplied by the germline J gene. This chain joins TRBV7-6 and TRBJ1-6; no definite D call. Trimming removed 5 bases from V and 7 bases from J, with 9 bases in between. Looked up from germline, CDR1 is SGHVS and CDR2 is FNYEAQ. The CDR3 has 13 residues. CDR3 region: CASSQVANSPLHF. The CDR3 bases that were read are TGTGCCAGCAGCCAGGTCGCGAATTCACCC.

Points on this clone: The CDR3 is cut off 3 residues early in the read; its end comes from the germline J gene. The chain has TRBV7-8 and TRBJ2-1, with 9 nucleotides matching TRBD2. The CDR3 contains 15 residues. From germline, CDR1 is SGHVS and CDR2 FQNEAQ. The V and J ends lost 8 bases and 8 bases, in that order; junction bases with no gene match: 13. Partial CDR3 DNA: TGTGCCAGCTCGTGGGCGCGCGGGGGGGAGTATGAG. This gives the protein CASSWARGGEYE. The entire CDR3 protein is CASSWARGGEYEQFF. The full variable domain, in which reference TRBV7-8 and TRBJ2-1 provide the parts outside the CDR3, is GAGVSQSPRYKVAKRGQDVALRCDPISGHVSLFWYQQALGQGPEFLTYFQNEAQLDKSGLPSDRFFAERPEGSVSTLKIQRTQQEDSAVYLCASSWARGGEYEQFFGPGTRLTVL.

The CDR3 is CAISLDGSTDTQYF. CDR3 DNA, as far as it was read: TGTGCCATCAGTTTAGACGGGAGCACAGATACG. The gene calls are TRBV10-3 and TRBJ2-3; unclear D gene. From the germline J gene comes the end of the CDR3, since the read stops 3 residues before it. V was pared by 5 bases and J by 0 bases, with 9 bases between. CDR1 is ENHRY, CDR2 SYGVKD, per germline. CDR3 length equals 14 residues.

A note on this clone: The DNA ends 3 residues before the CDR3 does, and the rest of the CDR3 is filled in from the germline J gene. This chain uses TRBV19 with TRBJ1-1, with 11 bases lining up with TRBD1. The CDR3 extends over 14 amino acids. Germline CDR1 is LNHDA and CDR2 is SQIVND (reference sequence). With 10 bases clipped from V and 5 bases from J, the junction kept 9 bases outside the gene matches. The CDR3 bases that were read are TGTGCCATCACCCCCGGGACAGGGGGGACTGAA. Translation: CAITPGTGGTE. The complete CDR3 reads CAITPGTGGTEAFF.

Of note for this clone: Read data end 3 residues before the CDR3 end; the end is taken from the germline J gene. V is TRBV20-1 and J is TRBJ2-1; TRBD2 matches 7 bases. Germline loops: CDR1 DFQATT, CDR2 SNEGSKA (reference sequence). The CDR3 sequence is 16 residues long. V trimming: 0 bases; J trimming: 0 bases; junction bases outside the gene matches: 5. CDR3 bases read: TGCAGTGCTAGAGATCCGGGCGGGAGCTCCTACAATGAG. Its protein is CSARDPGGSSYNE. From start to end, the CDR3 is CSARDPGGSSYNEQFF.

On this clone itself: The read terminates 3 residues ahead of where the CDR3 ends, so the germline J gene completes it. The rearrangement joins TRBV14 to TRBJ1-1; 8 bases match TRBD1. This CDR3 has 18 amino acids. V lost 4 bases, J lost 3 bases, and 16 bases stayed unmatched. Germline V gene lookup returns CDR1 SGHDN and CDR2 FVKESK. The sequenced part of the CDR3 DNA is TGTGCCAGCAGCCCCGCAATACCTCCGACAGGGGAGGACACTGAA. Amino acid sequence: CASSPAIPPTGEDTE. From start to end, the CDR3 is CASSPAIPPTGEDTEAFF.

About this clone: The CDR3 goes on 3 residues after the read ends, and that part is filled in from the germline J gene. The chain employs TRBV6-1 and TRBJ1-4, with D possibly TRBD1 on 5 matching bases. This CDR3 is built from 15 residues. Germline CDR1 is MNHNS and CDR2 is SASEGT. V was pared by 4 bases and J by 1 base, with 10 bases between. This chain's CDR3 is CASSALGGTNEKLFF. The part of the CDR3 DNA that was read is TGTGCCAGCAGTGCCTTGGGGGGAACTAATGAAAAA.